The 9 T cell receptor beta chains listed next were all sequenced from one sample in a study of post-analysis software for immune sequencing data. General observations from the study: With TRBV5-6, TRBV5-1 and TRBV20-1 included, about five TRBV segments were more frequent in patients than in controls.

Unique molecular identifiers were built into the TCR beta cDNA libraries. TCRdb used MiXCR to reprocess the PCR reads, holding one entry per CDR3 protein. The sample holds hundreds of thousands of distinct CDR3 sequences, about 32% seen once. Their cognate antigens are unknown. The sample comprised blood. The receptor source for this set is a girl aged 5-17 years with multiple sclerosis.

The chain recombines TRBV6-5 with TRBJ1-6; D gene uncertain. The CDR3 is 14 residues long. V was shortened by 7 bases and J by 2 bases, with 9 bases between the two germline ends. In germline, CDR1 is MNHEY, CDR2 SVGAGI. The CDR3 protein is CASKRDAYNSPLHF. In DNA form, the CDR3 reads TGTGCCAGCAAGCGCGACGCCTATAATTCACCCCTCCACTTT.

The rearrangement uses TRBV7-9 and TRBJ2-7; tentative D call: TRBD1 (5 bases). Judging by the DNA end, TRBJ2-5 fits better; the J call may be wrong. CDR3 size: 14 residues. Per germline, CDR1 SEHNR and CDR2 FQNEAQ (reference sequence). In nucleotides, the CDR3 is TGTGCCAGCAGCTTAAAGCCAGGGCAGGGGACCCAGTACTTC. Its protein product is CASSLKPGQGTQYF.

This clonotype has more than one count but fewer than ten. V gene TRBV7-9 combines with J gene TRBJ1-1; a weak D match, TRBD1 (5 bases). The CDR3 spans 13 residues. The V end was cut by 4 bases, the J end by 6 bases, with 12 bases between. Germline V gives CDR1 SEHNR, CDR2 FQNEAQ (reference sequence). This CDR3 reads CASSSTGTAEAFF. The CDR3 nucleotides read TGTGCCAGCAGCTCGACGGGGACGGCTGAAGCTTTCTTT.

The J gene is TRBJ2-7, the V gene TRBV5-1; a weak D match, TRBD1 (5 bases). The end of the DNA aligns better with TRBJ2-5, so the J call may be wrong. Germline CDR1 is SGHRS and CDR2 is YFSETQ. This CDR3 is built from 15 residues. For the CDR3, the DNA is TGCGCCAGCAGCCGACAGCCGGATATAACAGAGACCCAGTACTTC. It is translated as CASSRQPDITETQYF.

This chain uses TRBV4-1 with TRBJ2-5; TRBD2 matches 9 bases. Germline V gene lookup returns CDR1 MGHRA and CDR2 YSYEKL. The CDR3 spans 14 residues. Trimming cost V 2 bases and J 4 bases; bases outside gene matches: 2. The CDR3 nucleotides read TGCGCCAGCAGCCAAAATAGCGGGGGAGAGACCCAGTACTTC. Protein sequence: CASSQNSGGETQYF.

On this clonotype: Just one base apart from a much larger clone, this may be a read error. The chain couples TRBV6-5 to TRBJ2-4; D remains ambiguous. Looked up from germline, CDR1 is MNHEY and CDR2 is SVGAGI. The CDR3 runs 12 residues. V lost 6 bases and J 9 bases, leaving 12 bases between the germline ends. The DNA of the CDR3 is TGTGCCAGCAGCGGTTTGGAAAGCATTCAGTACTTC. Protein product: CASSGLESIQYF.

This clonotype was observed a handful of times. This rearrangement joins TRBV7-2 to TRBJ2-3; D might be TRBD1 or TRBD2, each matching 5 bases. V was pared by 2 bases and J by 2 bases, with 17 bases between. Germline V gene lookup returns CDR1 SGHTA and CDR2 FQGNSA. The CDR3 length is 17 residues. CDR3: CASSLRASRAPTDTQYF. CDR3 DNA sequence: TGTGCCAGCAGCTTAAGGGCTAGCAGGGCCCCCACAGATACGCAGTATTTT.

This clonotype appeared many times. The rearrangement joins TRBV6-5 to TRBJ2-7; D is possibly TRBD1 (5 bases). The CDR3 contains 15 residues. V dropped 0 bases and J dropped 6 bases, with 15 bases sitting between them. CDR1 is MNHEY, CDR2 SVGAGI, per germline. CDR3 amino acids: CASSYSEQVAREQYF. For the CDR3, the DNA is TGTGCCAGCAGTTACTCGGAACAGGTAGCACGCGAGCAGTACTTC.

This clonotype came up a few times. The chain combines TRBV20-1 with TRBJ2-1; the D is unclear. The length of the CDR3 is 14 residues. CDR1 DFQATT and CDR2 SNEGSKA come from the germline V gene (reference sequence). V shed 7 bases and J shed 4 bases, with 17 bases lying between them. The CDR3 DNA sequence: TGCAGTGATTCTATAGGTGGCGTTTACAATGAGCAGTTCTTC. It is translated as CSDSIGGVYNEQFF.